This T cell receptor beta chain was sequenced in a study of graft-versus-host responses after intestinal transplantation. Study-level background: The recipients all started with anti-thymocyte globulin induction and then took tacrolimus and steroids for approximately 3 years. Study observations and caveats: Researchers found peak circulating GvH clone levels linked to early post-transplant HvG declines. Marrow from the recipient contained GvH clones, some of which had appeared first in ileum or blood. Patients who carried graft-donor T cell macrochimerism also had high graft-versus-host to host-versus-graft clonal ratios in their allografts.

A word on this clone: Its antigen is as yet unknown.

Sequencing was performed with immunoSEQ multiplex PCR; in TCRdb, only in-frame clones are kept and a portion is missing. The table has around 110,000 clones, over 75% seen once. J gave up 3 bases and V 0 bases, and 11 bases lay outside the gene matches. Germline CDR1 reads SGHVS; CDR2 reads FQNEAQ. The CDR3 consists of 19 residues. Sequenced material: unstimulated CD4+ T cells sorted from spleen or lymph node cells, taken before intestinal transplant. This receptor was identified in a human donor who received an intestinal transplant. The chain has TRBV7-8 and TRBJ1-4; 9 positions agree with TRBD1. CDR3 nucleotides: TGTGCCAGCAGCTTAGCCGTAGGACAGGGGATTAGAGCTAATGAAAAACTGTTTTTT. It codes for CASSLAVGQGIRANEKLFF.